The T cell receptor (beta chain) under discussion was sequenced for a study of control samples from healthy donors and cancer patients. Profiled with immunoSEQ multiplex PCR; TCRdb holds only in-frame clones, not every one. This table holds some 130,000 clones, 90% to 95% found once. From germline, CDR1 is KGHSH and CDR2 LQKENI. The CDR3 is 15 amino acids. Trimming stripped 2 bases from V and 7 bases from J, with 17 bases between. The sequence was obtained from a man over 45 with head and neck cancer. This chain uses TRBV18 with TRBJ2-5, with a weak D call TRBD1 (6 bases). The sequencing input was PBMCs. This CDR3 is CASSPTRGAQVTQYF. DNA of the CDR3: TGTGCCAGCTCACCAACCAGGGGCGCCCAGGTGACCCAGTACTTC.